What follows are 27 T cell receptor beta chains derived from one specimen sequenced in a study of human T cells and chemical hapten exposure. MiXCR, run by TCRdb on the RACE reads, gives a single entry per CDR3 protein. The data show more than 80,000 distinct CDR3 sequences, with about a tenth seen just once and over 3.5% held by the top ten. Time point indicated: patch test 3, about 24 weeks after DPC sensitization. Treatment described: therapeutic diphenylcyclopropenone sensitization with weekly scalp DPC. The sample here was whole blood, taken in connection with sensitization to the hapten diphenylcyclopropenone (DPC). These TCRs come from a woman between 45 and 65 years old with alopecia areata. Some clones in this sample may be carry-over from other donors' samples.

In its sample, this clonotype was seen many times. The V gene is TRBV28, the J gene TRBJ2-1; 8 bases agree with TRBD2. CDR3 length: 16 amino acids. With V trimmed by 6 bases and J by 5 bases, 12 bases remained unmatched. Germline CDR1 and CDR2: MDHEN and SYDVKM. This CDR3 is CASRNKAGASNNEQFF. The CDR3 DNA reads as TGTGCCAGCAGAAATAAAGCGGGAGCTTCCAACAATGAGCAGTTCTTC. Supplemented by reference TRBV28 and TRBJ2-1, the full variable domain reads DVKVTQSSRYLVKRTGEKVFLECVQDMDHENMFWYRQDPGLGLRLIYFSYDVKMKEKGDIPEGYSVSREKKERFSLILESASTNQTSMYLCASRNKAGASNNEQFFGPGTRLTVL.

This clonotype was picked up many times. The chain is built from TRBV18 and TRBJ2-5, with D maybe TRBD2 (5 bases). CDR3 size: 13 residues. V lost 6 bases, J lost 4 bases, and 12 bases lay in between. The germline CDR1 and CDR2 sequences are KGHSH and LQKENI. The CDR3 DNA reads TGTGCCAGCTCTGGACTCCCCGGAGAGACCCAGTACTTC. This encodes CASSGLPGETQYF.

This clonotype has just one count. This chain joins TRBV10-3 and TRBJ2-7; D gene ambiguous. CDR3 size: 14 residues. Germline V gives CDR1 ENHRY, CDR2 SYGVKD. Trimming took off 0 bases at V and 3 bases at J, with 9 bases between the two ends. The CDR3 DNA reads as TGTGCCATCAGTGAGTCGACTCCAGGCTACGAGCAGTACTTC. Translated: CAISESTPGYEQYF.

This clonotype was counted only a few times. The genes are TRBV18 and TRBJ1-2; D remains ambiguous. This CDR3 is built from 15 residues. V lost 2 bases, J lost 6 bases, and 16 bases lay in between. Germline assignment: CDR1 KGHSH and CDR2 LQKENI. The CDR3 nucleotides are TGTGCCAGCTCACCAGGGTCGCGACCCCATAATGGCTACACCTTC. Its translation: CASSPGSRPHNGYTF.

In regard to this clonotype: This may be a read error: a much more frequent sequence differs by one nucleotide. CDR3: CTSSHPQGNYGYTF. The CDR3 coding sequence is TGTACCAGCAGCCACCCCCAGGGAAACTATGGCTACACCTTC. This chain joins TRBV12-3 or TRBV12-4 and TRBJ1-2, with D perhaps matching TRBD1 (5 bases). This CDR3 is 14 amino acids long.

There are many counts of this clonotype. This rearrangement joins TRBV7-2 to TRBJ1-1; D call uncertain. Trimming took off 7 bases at V and 5 bases at J, with 14 bases between the two ends. The CDR3 loop spans 13 amino acids. Germline V CDR1 and CDR2: SGHTA, FQGNSA. CDR3 nucleotide sequence: TGTGCCAGCACCCTTCGAACAAGTACTGAAGCTTTCTTT. This codes for CASTLRTSTEAFF.

This clonotype was observed a handful of times. The rearrangement joins TRBV7-6 to TRBJ2-3, with no clear D. The CDR3 spans 12 residues. Germline V gene sequence: CDR1 SGHVS, CDR2 FNYEAQ. Trimming removed 6 bases from V and 2 bases from J, with 6 bases in between. CDR3 sequence: CASSRYTDTQYF. The CDR3 nucleotides are TGTGCCAGCAGTCGCTACACAGATACGCAGTATTTT.

The rearrangement joins TRBV19 to TRBJ2-7; TRBD1 matches at 10 bases. This CDR3 has 18 amino acids. V trimming: 4 bases; J trimming: 0 bases; junction bases outside the gene matches: 12. Germline V CDR1 and CDR2: LNHDA, SQIVND (reference sequence). DNA of the CDR3: TGTGCCAGTAGTAAGGACAGGGGGAGTGGTTGGGCCTCCTACGAGCAGTACTTC. This translates into CASSKDRGSGWASYEQYF. Using reference TRBV19 and TRBJ2-7 for the parts outside the CDR3, the full variable domain is DGGITQSPKYLFRKEGQNVTLSCEQNLNHDAMYWYRQDPGQGLRLIYYSQIVNDFQKGDIAEGYSVSREKKESFPLTVTSAQKNPTAFYLCASSKDRGSGWASYEQYFGPGTRLTVT.

This clonotype was seen many times. The rearrangement uses TRBV27 and TRBJ1-1, with unresolved D. CDR3 length equals 13 residues. The V gene's germline CDR1 is MNHEY and CDR2 SMNVEV (reference sequence). V was shortened by 7 bases and J by 4 bases, with 13 bases between the two germline ends. The chain's CDR3 is CASTQAVGTEAFF. DNA for the CDR3: TGTGCCAGCACCCAAGCGGTGGGCACTGAAGCTTTCTTT.

The V and J genes are TRBV10-3 and TRBJ1-5; possible D gene TRBD1, 5 bases. In germline, CDR1 is ENHRY, CDR2 SYGVKD. The CDR3 is 15 residues long. Trimming left V 6 bases short and J 0 bases short, with 12 bases between. CDR3 region: CAIRGDGYSNQPQHF. The CDR3 nucleotides read TGTGCCATCAGGGGGGACGGTTATAGCAATCAGCCCCAGCATTTT.

This clonotype was counted many times. The V call is TRBV20-1, the J call TRBJ2-6, with TRBD2 identical over 12 bases. After removal of 5 bases from V and 0 bases from J, the junction contained 2 bases not matched to a gene. The CDR3 is 16 amino acids. Germline CDR1 DFQATT, CDR2 SNEGSKA (reference sequence). CDR3 in amino acids: CSAWTSGNSGANVLTF. The CDR3 bases are TGCAGTGCTTGGACTAGCGGGAACTCTGGGGCCAACGTCCTGACTTTC.

The rearrangement uses TRBV12-3 or TRBV12-4 and TRBJ2-7; TRBD2 matches 14 bases. V was clipped by 6 bases and J by 7 bases; unmatched bases: 8. The CDR3 spans 15 residues. In DNA, the CDR3 is TGTGCCAGCAGCCGGGGACTAGCGGGAGCCTCGGAGCAGTACTTC. It encodes CASSRGLAGASEQYF.

This chain connects TRBV3-2 to TRBJ2-7. TRBV3-2 is a listed pseudogene. The CDR3 is 12 amino acids. In nucleotides, the CDR3 is TGTGCCAGCAGCGAGAGCTCCTACGAGCAGTACTTC. Its protein product is CASSESSYEQYF.

This clonotype has a handful of counts. The chain has TRBV27 and TRBJ2-1, with 9 nucleotides matching TRBD1. The CDR3 consists of 15 residues. Germline trimming cut 5 bases from V and 4 bases from J; bases unmatched to any gene: 6. Germline values: CDR1 MNHEY, CDR2 SMNVEV (reference sequence). The CDR3 nucleotides are TGTGCCAGCAGTAACCGGACAGGGGATTACAATGAGCAGTTCTTC. Translating it yields CASSNRTGDYNEQFF.

The chain has TRBV12-3 or TRBV12-4 and TRBJ2-3; no clear D gene. The CDR3 sequence is 13 residues long. Trimming shortened V by 6 bases and J by 1 base, and 8 bases separated the two germline ends. CDR3 loop: CASRRQGTDTQYF. CDR3 nucleotide sequence: TGTGCCAGCAGAAGGCAGGGCACAGATACGCAGTATTTT.

Many counts were recorded for this clonotype. The chain has TRBV5-1 and TRBJ2-3; 12 nucleotides align to TRBD2. V lost 3 bases, J lost 2 bases, and 4 bases stayed unmatched. The germline gives CDR1 SGHRS, CDR2 YFSETQ. This CDR3 region has 16 residues. CDR3 in amino acids: CASSSGLAGPTDTQYF. Written as DNA, the CDR3 is TGCGCCAGCAGCTCGGGACTAGCGGGCCCCACAGATACGCAGTATTTT.

This clonotype was detected a few times. CDR3 residues: CASSLGTGYISYEQYF. CDR3 DNA sequence: TGTGCCAGCAGCTTAGGCACAGGGTATATCTCCTACGAGCAGTACTTC. This rearrangement joins TRBV7-2 to TRBJ2-7; D possibly corresponds to TRBD1 (6 bases). Germline-derived CDR1 and CDR2 are SGHTA and FQGNSA. Trimming removed 1 base at V and 0 bases at J, with 13 bases between. The CDR3 length is 16 residues.

This clonotype has a count of ten or more. This rearrangement joins TRBV5-1 to TRBJ2-5; the match to TRBD2 covers 12 bases. The CDR3 is made up of 17 amino acids. From germline, CDR1 is SGHRS and CDR2 YFSETQ. The V and J ends lost 0 bases and 2 bases, in that order; junction bases with no gene match: 5. The CDR3 bases are TGCGCCAGCAGCTTGGCGGGACTAGCGGGTTCACAAGAGACCCAGTACTTC. Translation gives CASSLAGLAGSQETQYF. The full variable domain, its missing parts supplied by reference TRBV5-1 and TRBJ2-5, is KAGVTQTPRYLIKTRGQQVTLSCSPISGHRSVSWYQQTPGQGLQFLFEYFSETQRNKGNFPGRFSGRQFSNSRSEMNVSTLELGDSALYLCASSLAGLAGSQETQYFGPGTRLLVL.

Many counts were recorded for this clonotype. The DNA of the CDR3 is TGCAGTGCTAGAGATGGGGGAAAGGCCATATATTTT. Protein product: CSARDGGKAIYF. The chain recombines TRBV20-1 with TRBJ1-3, with D maybe TRBD1 (5 bases). The V gene's germline CDR1 is DFQATT and CDR2 SNEGSKA (reference sequence). The length of the CDR3 is 12 residues. Trimming stripped 0 bases from V and 11 bases from J, with 11 bases between.

This clonotype was seen ten or more times. This rearrangement joins TRBV28 to TRBJ2-7, with D unresolved. V was shortened by 7 bases and J by 2 bases, with 12 bases between the two germline ends. The CDR3 is made up of 13 amino acids. From germline, CDR1 is MDHEN and CDR2 SYDVKM. CDR3 DNA sequence: TGTGCCAGCACGATAGCAGGAACCTACGAGCAGTACTTC. This codes for CASTIAGTYEQYF.

This clonotype was detected only a few times. The J gene is TRBJ1-5, the V gene TRBV6-6; perhaps TRBD1 as D (6 bases). V lost 4 bases to trimming and J lost 6 bases, with 10 bases between them. CDR1 MNHNY and CDR2 SVGAGI come from the germline V gene (reference sequence). The CDR3 runs to 13 residues. CDR3 nucleotide sequence: TGTGCCAGCAGTTCGGTCAGGGGTCAGCCCCAGCATTTT. It specifies CASSSVRGQPQHF.

This clonotype has a count of ten or more. The rearrangement uses TRBV12-3 or TRBV12-4 and TRBJ2-1; no reliable D call. The CDR3 covers 16 residues. With 3 bases removed from V and 6 bases from J, the gap between germline ends came to 18 bases. For the CDR3, the DNA is TGTGCCAGCAGTTTGGCCCGAGGTCCCGCCGGCAATGAGCAGTTCTTC. Protein sequence: CASSLARGPAGNEQFF.

This clonotype was observed a few times. This rearrangement joins TRBV7-2 to TRBJ2-3, with 12 bases lining up with TRBD2. The CDR3 consists of 17 residues. V shed 5 bases and J 2 bases; nucleotides not matched to a gene: 8. Germline loops: CDR1 SGHTA, CDR2 FQGNSA. Here the CDR3 reads CASSPRGLAGLTDTQYF. CDR3 DNA sequence: TGTGCCAGCAGCCCCAGGGGACTAGCGGGCCTCACAGATACGCAGTATTTT.

This clonotype was recorded at least ten times. CDR3 sequence reads: CASSSSGTSGSLKGEQYF. CDR3 DNA sequence: TGTGCCAGCAGTTCTTCCGGGACTAGCGGGAGTTTGAAGGGCGAGCAGTACTTC. The genes are TRBV6-6 and TRBJ2-7, with TRBD2 matching over 14 bases. CDR3 length equals 18 residues. Germline-derived CDR1 and CDR2 are MNHNY and SVGAGI (reference sequence). After removal of 4 bases from V and 6 bases from J, the junction contained 14 bases not matched to a gene.

V is TRBV9 and J is TRBJ2-5, with D hard to call. The V gene lost 0 bases and the J gene lost 5 bases, with 11 bases spanning the gap. This CDR3 region has 14 residues. Per the germline V gene, CDR1 is SGDLS and CDR2 is YYNGEE. The CDR3 nucleotides read TGTGCCAGCAGCGTAGACGGCGGAGAGGAGACCCAGTACTTC. Amino acids: CASSVDGGEETQYF.

Only a few counts were recorded for this clonotype. The chain has TRBV5-1 and TRBJ1-6; D unresolved. Trimming removed 0 bases from V and 6 bases from J, with 13 bases in between. This CDR3 has 16 amino acids. Germline CDR1 is SGHRS and CDR2 is YFSETQ. Here the CDR3 DNA reads TGCGCCAGCAGCTTGGAGGCAGCGACGATTAATTCACCCCTCCACTTT. Protein product: CASSLEAATINSPLHF.

V and J are TRBV5-4 and TRBJ2-7; D is unclear. CDR3 length equals 13 residues. V gave up 0 bases and J gave up 2 bases, with 6 bases separating them. Germline CDR1 SGHNT, CDR2 YYREEE (reference sequence). As DNA, the CDR3 is TGTGCCAGCAGCTTGGAAGCGACCTACGAGCAGTACTTC. As protein: CASSLEATYEQYF.